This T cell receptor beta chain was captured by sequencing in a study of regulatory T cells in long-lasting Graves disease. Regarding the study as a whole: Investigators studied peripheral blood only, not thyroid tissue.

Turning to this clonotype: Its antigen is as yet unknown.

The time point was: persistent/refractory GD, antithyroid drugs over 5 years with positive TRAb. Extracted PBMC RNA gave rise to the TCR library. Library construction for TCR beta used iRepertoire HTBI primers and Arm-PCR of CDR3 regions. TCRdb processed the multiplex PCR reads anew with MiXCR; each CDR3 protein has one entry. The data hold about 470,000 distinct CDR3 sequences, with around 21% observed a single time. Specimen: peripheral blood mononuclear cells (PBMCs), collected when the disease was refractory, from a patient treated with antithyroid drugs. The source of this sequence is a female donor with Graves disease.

CDR3 in amino acids: CASSLIAPRGTGELFF. The CDR3 DNA reads as TGTGCCAGCAGTCTAATAGCCCCCCGTGGCACCGGGGAGCTGTTTTTT. This chain uses TRBV14 with TRBJ2-2; D remains ambiguous. The V and J ends lost 6 bases and 4 bases respectively, with 18 bases between them. Germline V gene sequence: CDR1 SGHDN, CDR2 FVKESK. This CDR3 is built from 16 residues. The full variable domain, with the rest looked up from reference TRBV14 and TRBJ2-2, is EAGVTQFPSHSVIEKGQTVTLRCDPISGHDNLYWYRRVMGKEIKFLLHFVKESKQDESGMPNNRFLAERTGGTYSTLKVQPAELEDSGVYFCASSLIAPRGTGELFFGEGSRLTVL.